These T cell receptor beta chains were read from a single sample in a study of T cells in Graves' hyperthyroidism and ophthalmopathy. From the multiplex PCR reads, TCRdb called clonotypes with MiXCR, one entry per CDR3 protein. The sample has fewer than 800,000 distinct CDR3 sequences; roughly 15% are singletons. The specimen sequenced was blood. These receptors originate from a man between 18 and 29 years old with Graves' hyperthyroidism. Each CDR3 is given with its conserved first and last residue. The D gene is left open where the match is weak. Some rows have no size entry. The others give once, few or many, or a class for an expanded clone.

d_call	j_call	v_call	clone_size	cdr3_aa	cdr3_nt
TRBD1	TRBJ1-2	TRBV27	many	CASSLSRSGTAYGCTF	TGTGCCAGCAGTCTATCCCGAAGCGGGACAGCTTATGGCTGCACCTTC
NA	TRBJ2-7	TRBV28	few	CASSLFRAGTYEQYF	TGTGCCAGCAGTTTATTTAGGGCAGGAACCTACGAGCAGTACTTC
NA	TRBJ1-5	TRBV28	few	CASGSTGSYQPQHF	TGTGCCAGCGGGAGTACAGGGTCCTATCAGCCCCAGCATTTT
NA	TRBJ2-2	TRBV12-3/TRBV12-4	many	CASSFRQNTGELFF	TGTGCCAGCAGTTTCCGGCAAAACACCGGGGAGCTGTTTTTT
NA	TRBJ1-1	TRBV7-2	NA	CASSPHPTGSPVEAFF	TGTGCCAGCAGCCCCCATCCAACAGGGTCTCCTGTTGAAGCTTTCTTT
NA	TRBJ1-2	TRBV27	many	CASSLASGGRGYTF	TGTGCCAGCAGTTTAGCCTCCGGCGGGCGCGGCTACACCTTC
NA	TRBJ2-1	TRBV3-1	few	CASSPPTNEQFF	TGTGCCAGCAGCCCCCCCACTAATGAGCAGTTCTTC
NA	TRBJ2-7	TRBV4-2	once	CASSQDSRGTLRGQYF	TGTGCCAGCAGCCAAGATAGCCGGGGCACCCTACGAGGGCAGTACTTC
TRBD1	TRBJ2-7	TRBV7-2	NA	CASSPGQGSRSDEQYF	TGTGCCAGCAGCCCTGGACAGGGGAGTCGTTCGGACGAGCAGTACTTC
NA	TRBJ1-1	TRBV29-1	few	CSAGIGLLGNTEAFF	TGCAGCGCCGGAATAGGCCTGTTAGGGAACACTGAAGCTTTCTTT
NA	TRBJ2-7	TRBV6-1	few	CASRRDSLRQYF	TGTGCCAGCAGGAGGGACTCCCTTAGGCAGTACTTC
TRBD1	TRBJ2-3	TRBV7-9	many	CASSPTPGQGAADTQYF	TGTGCCAGCAGCCCTACACCGGGACAGGGGGCCGCAGATACGCAGTATTTT
NA	TRBJ1-3	TRBV30	NA	CACRDRYLQNTIYF	TGTGCCTGCAGAGACAGGTACCTCCAGAACACCATATATTTT
NA	TRBJ2-3	TRBV7-2	NA	CASTYPGTYTDTQYF	TGTGCCAGCACGTATCCTGGGACGTACACAGATACGCAGTATTTT
NA	TRBJ2-7	TRBV4-3	NA	CASSLQGGGPLYEQYF	TGCGCCAGCAGCCTTCAAGGTGGGGGCCCTCTCTACGAGCAGTACTTC
NA	TRBJ2-7	TRBV29-1	NA	CSVEAAYEQYF	TGCAGCGTTGAGGCTGCCTACGAGCAGTACTTC
NA	TRBJ1-5	TRBV2	many	CASSDDTNQPQHF	TGTGCCAGCAGTGATGATACCAATCAGCCCCAGCATTTT
NA	TRBJ1-1	TRBV4-1	NA	CASSQVIGHRMNTEAFF	TGCGCCAGCAGCCAAGTCATTGGGCACCGCATGAACACTGAAGCTTTCTTT
NA	TRBJ1-5	TRBV19	NA	CASSLRYSNQPQHF	TGTGCCAGTAGTTTGCGCTATAGCAATCAGCCCCAGCATTTT
NA	TRBJ2-7	TRBV6-2/TRBV6-3	many	CASRASEEQYF	TGTGCCAGCAGAGCTAGTGAGGAGCAGTACTTC
TRBD2	TRBJ2-1	TRBV19	NA	CASTDFAGGRKQFF	TGTGCCAGTACGGATTTCGCGGGAGGCCGAAAGCAGTTCTTC
TRBD1	TRBJ2-7	TRBV15	many	CATSPGGDDEQYF	TGTGCCACCAGTCCAGGGGGCGACGACGAGCAGTACTTC
NA	TRBJ2-5	TRBV7-2	many	CASSLERRETQYF	TGTGCCAGCAGCTTAGAACGGAGGGAGACCCAGTACTTC
NA	TRBJ2-3	TRBV20-1	many	CSASARVTDTQYF	TGCAGTGCTAGTGCGCGGGTCACAGATACGCAGTATTTT
NA	TRBJ1-5	TRBV20-1	few	CSASTASNQPQHF	TGCAGTGCCTCAACGGCAAGCAATCAGCCCCAGCATTTT
NA	TRBJ2-7	TRBV6-1	many	CASSTAQGEQYF	TGTGCCAGCAGTACCGCTCAGGGAGAGCAGTACTTC
NA	TRBJ2-5	TRBV28	many	CASSFRGSVQETQYF	TGTGCCAGCAGTTTTAGGGGTTCGGTACAAGAGACCCAGTACTTC
NA	TRBJ2-5	TRBV7-2	NA	CASSRAGFQETQYF	TGTGCCAGCAGCCGCGCCGGGTTTCAAGAGACCCAGTACTTC
NA	TRBJ1-5	TRBV9	many	CASSVGGLNQPQHF	TGTGCCAGCAGCGTTGGCGGTCTCAATCAGCCCCAGCATTTT
TRBD2	TRBJ2-7	TRBV7-6	many	CASSFWTSGSEQYF	TGTGCCAGCAGCTTCTGGACTAGCGGGAGCGAGCAGTACTTC
TRBD2	TRBJ2-3	TRBV24-1	NA	CATKREGSDTQYF	TGTGCCACCAAACGGGAGGGTTCAGATACGCAGTATTTT
NA	TRBJ2-2	TRBV11-3	many	CASSPYGLNGELFF	TGTGCCAGTTCTCCGTACGGGTTGAACGGGGAGCTGTTTTTT
NA	TRBJ2-7	TRBV25-1	few	CASSDTGFLGQYF	TGTGCCAGCAGCGACACAGGGTTTCTGGGGCAGTACTTC